The 14 T cell receptor beta chains reported below all come from one sample, sequenced in a study of response to subunit inactivated influenza vaccine. TCRdb reanalysed the RT-PCR reads using MiXCR and keeps one entry per CDR3 protein. Of 500,000 to 650,000 distinct CDR3 sequences listed, roughly 8.2% are singletons. Specimen: PBMCs from blood, collected around 25 months after vaccination. The receptors come from a man aged 50-75 years who received an inactivated influenza vaccine.

Many counts were recorded for this clonotype. The V call is TRBV2, the J call TRBJ2-1, with D perhaps assigned TRBD1 or TRBD2 (5 bases each). In germline, CDR1 is SNHLY, CDR2 FYNNEI. This CDR3 is 15 amino acids long. V lost 6 bases and J 2 bases, leaving 14 bases between the germline ends. CDR3 in DNA: TGTGCCAGCAGCGAGGGGCCACCCCCCTACAATGAGCAGTTCTTC. Translating gives CASSEGPPPYNEQFF.

This clonotype was picked up many times. The chain combines TRBV29-1 with TRBJ2-5; D may be TRBD2 (5 bases). CDR1 and CDR2 (germline): SQVTM, ANQGSEA. CDR3 length equals 14 residues. Deletions cut 1 base from V and 2 bases from J, with 11 bases between. CDR3 coding DNA: TGCAGCGTTGAAGGGGGAGTCAAGCAAGAGACCCAGTACTTC. Amino acid sequence: CSVEGGVKQETQYF.

On this clonotype itself: One end of the junction varies from germline; a read error may be responsible. The chain couples TRBV6-2 or TRBV6-3 to TRBJ2-5; no definite D call. This CDR3 is built from 14 residues. Per the germline V gene, CDR1 is MNHEY and CDR2 is SVGEGT. The chain's CDR3 is CASSWALYQDTQYF. DNA of the CDR3: TGTGCCAGCAGTTGGGCCCTCTACCAAGACACCCAGTACTTC.

The gene calls are TRBV29-1 and TRBJ2-7; tentatively, D is TRBD1 (5 bases). V lost 1 base and J 3 bases, leaving 13 bases between the germline ends. Looked up from germline, CDR1 is SQVTM and CDR2 is ANQGSEA. CDR3 length equals 14 residues. The CDR3 sequence is CSVEGQGALYEQYF. In nucleotides, the CDR3 is TGCAGCGTTGAAGGACAAGGGGCCCTCTACGAGCAGTACTTC.

V and J are TRBV28 and TRBJ2-5, with 13 nucleotides matching TRBD2. CDR3 length: 19 amino acids. Germline assignment: CDR1 MDHEN and CDR2 SYDVKM. V shed 4 bases and J 0 bases; nucleotides not matched to a gene: 11. CDR3 amino acids: CASSSRGLAGTENQETQYF. CDR3 in DNA: TGTGCCAGCAGTTCAAGGGGACTAGCGGGAACGGAGAACCAAGAGACCCAGTACTTC.

This sequence joins TRBV20-1 and TRBJ2-7, with D possibly matching TRBD2 (6 bases). Looked up from germline, CDR1 is DFQATT and CDR2 is SNEGSKA (reference sequence). The CDR3 is made up of 16 amino acids. CDR3 nucleotide sequence: TGCAGCGGAACTCCCGGCGGGGTCACCCTTCTGTACGAGCAGTACTTC. This gives the protein CSGTPGGVTLLYEQYF.

The chain combines TRBV24-1 with TRBJ2-1; no clear D gene. V lost 3 bases, J lost 11 bases, and 7 bases lay in between. The CDR3 sequence is 11 residues long. CDR1 KGHDR and CDR2 SFDVKD come from the germline V gene. The CDR3 here is CATSDHYKQFF. The CDR3 DNA reads TGTGCCACCAGTGATCACTATAAGCAGTTCTTC.

The CDR3 loop is CASSSGTGIKTEAFF. As DNA, the CDR3 is TGTGCCAGTAGTTCGGGGACAGGGATAAAGACTGAAGCTTTCTTT. The chain uses TRBV19 and TRBJ1-1; 9 nucleotides align to TRBD1. The germline V gene encodes CDR1 LNHDA and CDR2 SQIVND (reference sequence). The J segment lost 5 bases and the V segment lost 5 bases, leaving 9 bases of the junction unmatched. CDR3 length equals 15 residues.

This chain connects TRBV20-1 to TRBJ1-5; D possibly corresponds to TRBD1 (5 bases). Per the germline V gene, CDR1 is DFQATT and CDR2 is SNEGSKA (reference sequence). This CDR3 is built from 14 residues. Between the trimmed V and J ends, which lost 0 bases and 7 bases, there was a span of 13 bases. The CDR3 is CSARDGSGGQPQHF. Here the CDR3 DNA reads TGCAGTGCTAGAGATGGCTCTGGGGGGCAGCCCCAGCATTTT.

This clonotype was recorded many times. This sequence joins TRBV5-6 and TRBJ2-1; no clear D gene. CDR3 size: 13 residues. V gave up 6 bases and J gave up 8 bases, with 15 bases separating them. CDR1 and CDR2 from the germline V gene are SGHDT and YYEEEE. DNA for the CDR3: TGTGCCAGCAATAGCTTTGATCGGTATGAGCAGTTCTTC. Protein sequence: CASNSFDRYEQFF.

The gene calls are TRBV6-5 and TRBJ2-7; the D is unclear. Germline lookup yields CDR1 MNHEY and CDR2 SVGAGI. The CDR3 totals 14 residues. With 0 bases removed from V and 2 bases from J, the gap between germline ends came to 8 bases. CDR3 DNA sequence: TGTGCCAGCAGTTACTCCGGCTTTGCCTACGAGCAGTACTTC. Protein: CASSYSGFAYEQYF.

The V call is TRBV6-2 or TRBV6-3, the J call TRBJ2-1; a possible D gene is TRBD2 (5 bases). This CDR3 has 14 amino acids. Trimming cost V 7 bases and J 8 bases, with 18 bases left between them. The germline V gene has CDR1 MNHEY and CDR2 SVGEGT. The CDR3 nucleotides read TGTGCCAGCATCAGCGGCGGCTCCAAGGATGAGCAGTTCTTC. It yields the protein CASISGGSKDEQFF.

This clonotype was seen more than once but under ten times. The chain has TRBV7-2 and TRBJ2-2; D is unclear. V shed 6 bases and J shed 5 bases, with 19 bases lying between them. The CDR3 is 16 amino acids. Germline values: CDR1 SGHTA, CDR2 FQGNSA. The CDR3 here is CASSPLGTTVTGELFF. Here the CDR3 DNA reads TGTGCCAGCAGTCCCCTAGGTACGACCGTGACCGGGGAGCTGTTTTTT.

Concerning this clonotype itself: At one of its ends the junction is not consistent with the germline gene, which may arise from a read error. This chain uses TRBV24-1 with TRBJ1-5, with D unresolved. This CDR3 has 13 amino acids. In germline, CDR1 is KGHDR, CDR2 SFDVKD. The CDR3 here is CATSVGRNKPQHF. CDR3 in DNA: TGTGCCACCAGTGTAGGGCGCAATAAGCCCCAGCATTTT.